The 23 T cell receptor beta chains listed next were all sequenced from one sample in a study of control samples from healthy donors and cancer patients. Produced via immunoSEQ multiplex PCR; TCRdb's table is partial and in-frame only. The sample contains about 130,000 clones, around 94% of which appear only once. The sample was PBMCs. These receptors were collected from a man aged 60 to 75 with colorectal cancer.

The gene calls are TRBV9 and TRBJ2-7; D unresolved. The CDR3 runs 14 residues. V gave up 1 base and J gave up 1 base, with 9 bases separating them. From germline, CDR1 is SGDLS and CDR2 YYNGEE. The CDR3 region is CASSVTAGSYEQYF. CDR3 DNA sequence: TGTGCCAGCAGCGTAACCGCCGGTTCCTACGAGCAGTACTTC. The full variable domain, rest sourced from reference TRBV9 and TRBJ2-7, is DSGVTQTPKHLITATGQRVTLRCSPRSGDLSVYWYQQSLDQGLQFLIQYYNGEERAKGNILERFSAQQFPDLHSELNLSSLELGDSALYFCASSVTAGSYEQYFGPGTRLTVT.

J is TRBJ2-1 and V is TRBV5-1; a possible D gene is TRBD2 (5 bases). Between the trimmed V and J ends, which lost 2 bases and 8 bases, there was a span of 23 bases. The CDR3 consists of 17 residues. Germline CDR1 and CDR2: SGHRS and YFSETQ. The CDR3 is CASSFGGEKSRSDEQFF. CDR3 in DNA: TGCGCCAGCAGCTTCGGAGGAGAGAAGTCGAGGTCGGATGAGCAGTTCTTC.

The rearrangement joins TRBV5-6 to TRBJ1-2; D uncertain. This CDR3 spans 12 amino acids. Looked up from germline, CDR1 is SGHDT and CDR2 is YYEEEE. V was clipped by 3 bases and J by 3 bases, with 6 bases between them. The CDR3 coding sequence is TGTGCCAGCAGCTCGTACTACTATGGCTACACCTTC. It encodes CASSSYYYGYTF. The full variable domain, rest sourced from reference TRBV5-6 and TRBJ1-2, is DAGVTQSPTHLIKTRGQQVTLRCSPKSGHDTVSWYQQALGQGPQFIFQYYEEEERQRGNFPDRFSGHQFPNYSSELNVNALLLGDSALYLCASSSYYYGYTFGSGTRLTVV.

This rearrangement joins TRBV5-1 to TRBJ2-7; the match to TRBD1 covers 7 bases. Germline loops: CDR1 SGHRS, CDR2 YFSETQ. The CDR3 totals 15 residues. V gave up 3 bases and J gave up 2 bases; unmatched junction bases: 8. The CDR3 here is CASSWGQSPAYEQYF. The CDR3 DNA is TGCGCCAGCAGCTGGGGACAGTCTCCGGCCTACGAGCAGTACTTC.

This chain connects TRBV7-6 to TRBJ1-1; TRBD1 matches 7 bases. After removal of 1 base from V and 3 bases from J, the junction contained 5 bases not matched to a gene. Per germline, CDR1 SGHVS and CDR2 FNYEAQ. The CDR3 runs to 15 residues. CDR3 nucleotides: TGTGCCAGCAGCTTAGGAGGGGGCACGGACACTGAAGCTTTCTTT. Encoded protein: CASSLGGGTDTEAFF.

This chain uses TRBV3-1 (or the pseudogene TRBV3-2) with TRBJ2-7; D unresolved. CDR3 length: 14 residues. V was pared by 0 bases and J by 1 base, with 7 bases between. Looked up from germline, CDR1 is LGHDT and CDR2 is YNNKEL (reference sequence). CDR3 sequence (DNA): TGTGCCAGCAGCCAAGAGGTACAGTCCTACGAGCAGTACTTC. As protein: CASSQEVQSYEQYF.

V is TRBV7-2 and J is TRBJ1-2; D perhaps matches TRBD1 (6 bases). The CDR3 length is 14 residues. V dropped 1 base and J dropped 5 bases, with 11 bases sitting between them. Germline values: CDR1 SGHTA, CDR2 FQGNSA. The CDR3 protein is CASSLVGQPYGYTF. Here the CDR3 DNA reads TGTGCCAGCAGCTTAGTAGGACAGCCTTATGGCTACACCTTC.

This chain joins TRBV5-1 and TRBJ2-5; 7 nucleotides align to TRBD1. Germline CDR1 is SGHRS and CDR2 is YFSETQ. The CDR3 length is 15 residues. J gave up 2 bases and V 4 bases, and 8 bases lay outside the gene matches. CDR3: CASSTRQGAQETQYF. The CDR3 coding sequence is TGCGCCAGCAGCACCCGACAGGGAGCACAAGAGACCCAGTACTTC.

The CDR3 nucleotides read TGTGCCAGTAGTATCGGGGGCCAGAGCTCCTACAATGAGCAGTTCTTC. It is translated as CASSIGGQSSYNEQFF. The V gene is TRBV19, the J gene TRBJ2-1, with D perhaps matching TRBD1 or TRBD2 (6 bases each). V dropped 3 bases and J dropped 0 bases, with 12 bases sitting between them. The CDR3 length is 16 residues. Germline V lookup: CDR1 LNHDA, CDR2 SQIVND (reference sequence). The whole variable domain, remainder taken from reference TRBV19 and TRBJ2-1, is DGGITQSPKYLFRKEGQNVTLSCEQNLNHDAMYWYRQDPGQGLRLIYYSQIVNDFQKGDIAEGYSVSREKKESFPLTVTSAQKNPTAFYLCASSIGGQSSYNEQFFGPGTRLTVL.

The count of this clone is one. The chain carries TRBV7-9 and TRBJ1-6, with a tentative D call TRBD1 (5 bases). This CDR3 spans 15 amino acids. Trimming stripped 6 bases from V and 7 bases from J, with 16 bases between. Germline CDR1 is SEHNR and CDR2 is FQNEAQ (reference sequence). In nucleotides, the CDR3 is TGTGCCAGCAGACCGAGGGCGGACATCAATTCACCCCTCCACTTT. The encoded protein is CASRPRADINSPLHF.

V gene TRBV4-1 combines with J gene TRBJ1-2; 7 bases align to TRBD1. Germline V CDR1 and CDR2: MGHRA, YSYEKL. CDR3 length: 17 residues. V lost 4 bases, J lost 0 bases, and 11 bases stayed unmatched. CDR3 residues: CASSPRDSRLANYGYTF. CDR3 DNA: TGCGCCAGCAGCCCCCGGGACAGCAGGCTAGCTAACTATGGCTACACCTTC.

The chain couples TRBV9 to TRBJ1-2; D is unresolved. The CDR3 runs to 12 residues. The germline gives CDR1 SGDLS, CDR2 YYNGEE. V was shortened by 0 bases and J by 7 bases, with 7 bases between the two germline ends. CDR3 amino acids: CASSVVQSGYTF. The DNA for the CDR3 is TGTGCCAGCAGCGTAGTTCAAAGTGGCTACACCTTC.

The rearrangement links TRBV10-3 to TRBJ2-2; 7 nucleotides match TRBD2. The germline CDR1 and CDR2 sequences are ENHRY and SYGVKD. The junction had 6 bases not matched to a gene; V was cut back by 6 bases and J by 5 bases. The CDR3 contains 14 residues. For the CDR3, the DNA is TGTGCCATCAGGAGCGGGGAGGGGACCGGGGAGCTGTTTTTT. This codes for CAIRSGEGTGELFF.

The chain has TRBV30 and TRBJ1-2, with TRBD1 matching 8 bases. CDR3 length: 14 amino acids. Trimming at V came to 4 bases and at J to 4 bases, leaving 8 bases not matched to a gene. The V gene's germline CDR1 is GTSNPN and CDR2 SVGIG (reference sequence). CDR3 bases: TGTGCCTGGATTACGACAGGGGTTAGCTATGGCTACACCTTC. Translation: CAWITTGVSYGYTF.

The V call is TRBV6-5, the J call TRBJ2-7; 9 nucleotides line up with TRBD1. The trim removed 2 bases at V and 3 bases at J, leaving 5 bases unmatched. Germline CDR1 MNHEY, CDR2 SVGAGI. The CDR3 covers 15 residues. DNA of the CDR3: TGTGCCAGCAGTTACAACCGGGACAGGGACTACGAGCAGTACTTC. Translated: CASSYNRDRDYEQYF.

The chain uses TRBV6-6 and TRBJ1-1, with no clear D. The CDR3 loop spans 13 amino acids. Germline CDR1 MNHNY, CDR2 SVGAGI (reference sequence). V lost 0 bases to trimming and J lost 5 bases, with 7 bases between them. The CDR3 coding sequence is TGTGCCAGCAGTTACTCGCTCGGAACTGAAGCTTTCTTT. This encodes CASSYSLGTEAFF.

The CDR3 DNA follows: TGTGCCAGTAGTAAGGGGACAAATCAGCCCCAGCATTTT. This codes for CASSKGTNQPQHF. The rearrangement links TRBV19 to TRBJ1-5; possible D gene TRBD1, 6 bases. Germline V CDR1 and CDR2: LNHDA, SQIVND (reference sequence). V lost 4 bases to trimming and J lost 4 bases, with 8 bases between them. The CDR3 runs 13 residues.

This chain uses TRBV6-5 with TRBJ1-1; 7 bases match TRBD1. V dropped 6 bases and J dropped 10; count of bases not matched to a gene: 11. Germline V lookup: CDR1 MNHEY, CDR2 SVGAGI. CDR3 length: 13 residues. The CDR3 spells CASRASGQGGAFF. CDR3 in DNA: TGTGCCAGCAGGGCCTCCGGGCAGGGGGGAGCTTTCTTT.

V gene TRBV2 combines with J gene TRBJ1-2; 7 bases line up with TRBD1. Trimming cost V 6 bases and J 0 bases; bases outside gene matches: 7. CDR1 SNHLY and CDR2 FYNNEI come from the germline V gene. The CDR3 totals 15 residues. The CDR3, as DNA: TGTGCCAGCAGGCCAGGGGGTCAAGCTAACTATGGCTACACCTTC. Translating it yields CASRPGGQANYGYTF.

The chain has TRBV14 and TRBJ1-1; D not certain. V lost 6 bases and J lost 0, with 14 bases in between. This CDR3 spans 15 amino acids. The V gene's germline CDR1 is SGHDN and CDR2 FVKESK. The CDR3 nucleotides read TGTGCCAGCAGTCTGAACACGAATTTGAACACTGAAGCTTTCTTT. It translates to CASSLNTNLNTEAFF.

The chain recombines TRBV5-3 with TRBJ1-5; D is unclear. TRBV5-3 is annotated as an ORF whose role is uncertain. Trimming took 0 bases from V and 1 from J, leaving 14 bases between them. The CDR3 contains 17 residues. The CDR3 region has the DNA TGTGCCAGAAGCTTGGTAAGGAGGGTAGGGAGCAATCAGCCCCAGCATTTT. Translated: CARSLVRRVGSNQPQHF.

The chain combines TRBV7-2 with TRBJ2-5; perhaps TRBD1 as D (6 bases). The germline V and J ends were trimmed by 1 base and 4 bases, with 13 bases remaining between them. Germline assignment: CDR1 SGHTA and CDR2 FQGNSA. The CDR3 is 15 amino acids. The CDR3 is CASSLVGSRGETQYF. The CDR3 DNA reads TGTGCCAGCAGCTTAGTGGGGAGCAGGGGAGAGACCCAGTACTTC.

This rearrangement joins TRBV7-2 to TRBJ1-5; 9 bases align to TRBD1. This CDR3 comprises 15 residues. The V segment lost 4 bases and the J segment 7 bases; nucleotides outside the gene matches: 8. Germline V lookup: CDR1 SGHTA, CDR2 FQGNSA. Here the CDR3 reads CASSSGTGWGQPQHF. The CDR3 DNA follows: TGTGCCAGCAGCTCCGGGACAGGGTGGGGCCAGCCCCAGCATTTT.